This T cell receptor (beta chain) was retrieved from a study of response to subunit inactivated influenza vaccine. Findings and limits, study-wide: New T cells are recruited in small numbers by each seasonal influenza vaccination, according to the authors' suggestion.

Germline CDR1 reads SSHAT; CDR2 reads FNYEAQ (reference sequence). Trimming shortened V by 0 bases and J by 3 bases, and 12 bases separated the two germline ends. The CDR3 consists of 15 residues. Each CDR3 protein is one row after TCRdb ran MiXCR on the RT-PCR reads. The sample records under 850,000 distinct CDR3 sequences, under 20% being singletons. About this clonotype: Its target is not known.

Specimen: PBMCs from blood, collected around 5 days after vaccination. The receptor was isolated from a man aged 50 or older who received an inactivated influenza vaccine. The rearrangement links TRBV7-7 to TRBJ2-7, with a possible D match to TRBD1 (5 bases). The CDR3 protein is CASSLAPLDNYEQYF. The CDR3 nucleotides are TGTGCCAGCAGCTTAGCCCCTCTGGACAACTACGAGCAGTACTTC.